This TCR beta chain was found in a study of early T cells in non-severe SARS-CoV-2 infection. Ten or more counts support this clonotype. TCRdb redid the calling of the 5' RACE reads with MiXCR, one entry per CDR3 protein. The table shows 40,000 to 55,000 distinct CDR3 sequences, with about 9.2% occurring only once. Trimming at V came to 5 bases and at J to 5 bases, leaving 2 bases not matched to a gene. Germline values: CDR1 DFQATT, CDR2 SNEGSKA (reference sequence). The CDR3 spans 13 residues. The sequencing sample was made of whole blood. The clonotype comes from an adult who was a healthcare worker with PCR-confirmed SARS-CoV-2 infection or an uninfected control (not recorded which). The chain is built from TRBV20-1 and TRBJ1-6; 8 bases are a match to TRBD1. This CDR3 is CSAPGQDNSPLHF. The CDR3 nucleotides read TGCAGTGCTCCGGGACAGGATAATTCACCCCTCCACTTT.